The text below deals with one T cell receptor (beta chain). This entry belongs to a study of blood T cell repertoires in COVID-19. In the original processing: Estimates of nucleated cell counts were drawn from the amplification of reference gene primers. Sequencing was performed with immunoSEQ multiplex PCR; in TCRdb, only in-frame clones are kept and a portion is missing. The DNA gave D and trimming, while V, J and clone size come from that table. This table holds roughly 200,000 clones, 80% to 90% found once. The V and J ends lost 2 bases and 5 bases, in that order; junction bases with no gene match: 5. This CDR3 is built from 14 residues. In germline, CDR1 is SEHNR, CDR2 FQNEAQ (reference sequence).

The V and J genes are TRBV7-9 and TRBJ1-1, with 7 bases that match TRBD1. The TCR sequence derives from a woman aged 50 to 65 who had been exposed to COVID-19. The sample was PBMCs or T cells enriched from blood (not recorded which). The CDR3 reads CASSLRQGETEAFF. The CDR3 coding sequence is TGTGCCAGCAGCTTAAGACAGGGTGAAACTGAAGCTTTCTTT.